This T cell receptor beta chain emerged from a study of T-cell reconstitution after alpha-beta-depleted transplantation in children. The TCRbeta library incorporated unique molecular identifiers. Each CDR3 protein gets one entry after TCRdb re-called the PCR reads with MiXCR. Of 100,000 to 120,000 distinct CDR3 sequences in the sample, approximately 10% were seen once. CDR1 and CDR2 (germline): SQVTM, ANQGSEA. This CDR3 region has 16 residues. V dropped 7 bases and J dropped 0; count of bases not matched to a gene: 10. This clonotype appeared many times. This clonotype was sampled from a human donor who donated a stem cell graft to a child with acute lymphoblastic leukemia. Sequenced here: PBMCs from the stem cell graft donor, sampled from the stem cell graft. The V and J genes are TRBV29-1 and TRBJ1-4, with TRBD1 identical over 8 bases. The CDR3 is CSASGTGYPTNEKLFF. The CDR3 region has the DNA TGCAGCGCTTCCGGGACAGGCTACCCAACTAATGAAAAACTGTTTTTT. The entire variable domain, with the rest obtained from reference TRBV29-1 and TRBJ1-4, is as follows: SAVISQKPSRDICQRGTSLTIQCQVDSQVTMMFWYRQQPGQSLTLIATANQGSEATYESGFVIDKFPISRPNLTFSTLTVSNMSPEDSSIYLCSASGTGYPTNEKLFFGSGTQLSVL.